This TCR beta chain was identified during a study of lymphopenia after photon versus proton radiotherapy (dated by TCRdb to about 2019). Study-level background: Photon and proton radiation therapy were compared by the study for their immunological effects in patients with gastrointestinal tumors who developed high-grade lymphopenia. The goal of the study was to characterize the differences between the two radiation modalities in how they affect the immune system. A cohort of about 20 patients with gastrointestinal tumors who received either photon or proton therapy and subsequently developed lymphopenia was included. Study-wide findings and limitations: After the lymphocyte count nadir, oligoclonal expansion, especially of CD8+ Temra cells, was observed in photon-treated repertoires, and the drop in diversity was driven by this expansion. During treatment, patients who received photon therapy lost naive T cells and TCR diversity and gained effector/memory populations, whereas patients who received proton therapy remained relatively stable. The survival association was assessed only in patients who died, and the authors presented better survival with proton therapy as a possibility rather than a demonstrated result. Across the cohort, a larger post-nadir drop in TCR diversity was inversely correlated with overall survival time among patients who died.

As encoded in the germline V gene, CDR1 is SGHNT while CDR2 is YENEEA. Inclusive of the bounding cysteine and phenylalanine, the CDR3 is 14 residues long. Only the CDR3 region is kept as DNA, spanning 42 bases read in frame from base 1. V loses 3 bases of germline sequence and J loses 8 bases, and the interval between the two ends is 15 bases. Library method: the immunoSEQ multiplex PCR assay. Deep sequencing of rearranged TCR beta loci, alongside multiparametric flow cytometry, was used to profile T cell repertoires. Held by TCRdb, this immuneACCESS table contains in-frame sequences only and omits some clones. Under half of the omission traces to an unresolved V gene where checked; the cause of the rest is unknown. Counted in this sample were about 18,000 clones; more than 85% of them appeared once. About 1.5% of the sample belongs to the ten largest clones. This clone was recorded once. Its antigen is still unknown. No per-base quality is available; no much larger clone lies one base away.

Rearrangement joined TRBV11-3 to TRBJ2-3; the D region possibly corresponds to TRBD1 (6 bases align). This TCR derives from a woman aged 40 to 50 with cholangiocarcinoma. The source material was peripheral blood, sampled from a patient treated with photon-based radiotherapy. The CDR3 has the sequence CASSLTRGGGTQYF. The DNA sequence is TGTGCCAGCAGCTTGACCAGGGGCGGAGGTACGCAGTATTTT.